These 8 T cell receptor beta chains were all obtained from the same sample, sequenced in a study of T cells expressing NK-cell markers. From its re-call of the 5' RACE reads, TCRdb lists each CDR3 protein once, without DNA. The sample table includes roughly 350,000 distinct CDR3 sequences. Sequenced material: blood T cells: a sorted CD56 or NKG2C T cell subset, CD4+ or CD8+ T cells, or bulk PBMC T cells (not recorded which). All receptors derive from a man aged 18-70 years in good health.

The chain carries TRBV6-5 and TRBJ2-3; TCRdb returns TRBD1, unconfirmable since there is no DNA. CDR1 is MNHEY and CDR2 is SVGAGI in the germline V gene. The CDR3 loop spans 17 amino acids. The CDR3 here is CASSYSTFRGLEDTQYF.

This chain joins TRBV20-1 and TRBJ2-1; TCRdb's D call of TRBD2 is untestable without DNA. The germline CDR1 and CDR2 sequences are DFQATT and SNEGSKA (reference sequence). This CDR3 region has 13 residues. This CDR3 reads CSARAGKGYEQFF.

The rearrangement joins TRBV21-1 to TRBJ1-5; the D call of TRBD1 rests on TCRdb alone, since no DNA is present to check it. TRBV21-1 is assigned pseudogene status. The CDR3 has 15 residues. The chain's CDR3 is CASSTETGIRQPQHF.

V gene TRBV12-3 or TRBV12-4 combines with J gene TRBJ1-2. The CDR3 runs 14 residues. CDR3 residues: CASSLVSSPYGYTF.

V is TRBV7-6 and J is TRBJ2-6; TCRdb selects TRBD1, and the lack of DNA leaves this call unchecked. Germline V gene data show CDR1 as SGHVS and CDR2 as FNYEAQ. The CDR3 totals 18 residues. The CDR3 loop is CASSLARRRNSGANVLTF.

This chain joins TRBV5-1 and TRBJ2-3; TCRdb returns TRBD1, unconfirmable since there is no DNA. Germline loops: CDR1 SGHRS, CDR2 YFSETQ. The CDR3 spans 14 residues. The CDR3 loop reads CASSLLRGTDTQYF.

This chain links TRBV20-1 with TRBJ1-2; TCRdb outputs TRBD1, but without DNA this stays unchecked. Per the germline V gene, CDR1 is DFQATT and CDR2 is SNEGSKA (reference sequence). This CDR3 is built from 13 residues. The CDR3 spells CSAEDRANYGYTF.

The chain couples TRBV4-1 to TRBJ2-1; the TRBD2 assignment by TCRdb is unverifiable without DNA. CDR3 size: 15 residues. Per the germline V gene, CDR1 is MGHRA and CDR2 is YSYEKL. The CDR3 is CASSQEVLVGGEQFF.